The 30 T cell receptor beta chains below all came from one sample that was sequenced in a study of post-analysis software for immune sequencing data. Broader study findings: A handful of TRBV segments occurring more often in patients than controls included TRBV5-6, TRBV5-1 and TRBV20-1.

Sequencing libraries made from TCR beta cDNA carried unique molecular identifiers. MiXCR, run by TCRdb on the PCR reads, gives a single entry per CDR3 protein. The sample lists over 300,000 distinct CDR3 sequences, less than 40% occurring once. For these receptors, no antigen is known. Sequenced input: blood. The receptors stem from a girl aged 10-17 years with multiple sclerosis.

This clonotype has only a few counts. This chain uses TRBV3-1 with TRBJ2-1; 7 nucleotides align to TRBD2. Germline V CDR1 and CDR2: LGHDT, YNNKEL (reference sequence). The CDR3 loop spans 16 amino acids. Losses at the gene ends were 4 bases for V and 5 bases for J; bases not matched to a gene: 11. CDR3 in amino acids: CASSRLTSARNNEQFF. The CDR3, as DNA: TGTGCCAGCAGCCGCCTAACTAGCGCACGAAACAATGAGCAGTTCTTC.

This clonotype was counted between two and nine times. The CDR3 sequence is CASSPSSGGPTYNEQFF. CDR3 in DNA: TGTGCCAGCAGCCCATCTAGCGGGGGGCCCACATACAATGAGCAGTTCTTC. The V gene is TRBV7-9, the J gene TRBJ2-1, with 11 bases identical to TRBD2. The CDR3 is made up of 17 amino acids. Germline loops: CDR1 SEHNR, CDR2 FQNEAQ (reference sequence). V dropped 5 bases and J dropped 4; count of bases not matched to a gene: 10.

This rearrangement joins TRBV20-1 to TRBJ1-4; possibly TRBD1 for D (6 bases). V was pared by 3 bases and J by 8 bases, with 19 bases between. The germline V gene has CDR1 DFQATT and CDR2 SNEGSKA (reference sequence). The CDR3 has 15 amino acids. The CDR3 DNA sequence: TGCAGTGCTAGTCGATGGGGGCAGGGTCAGGAAAAACTGTTTTTT. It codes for CSASRWGQGQEKLFF.

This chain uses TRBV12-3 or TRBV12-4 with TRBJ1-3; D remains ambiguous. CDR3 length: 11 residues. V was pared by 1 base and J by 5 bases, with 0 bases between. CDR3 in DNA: TGTGCCAGCAGTTTAGGAAACACCATATATTTT. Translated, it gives CASSLGNTIYF.

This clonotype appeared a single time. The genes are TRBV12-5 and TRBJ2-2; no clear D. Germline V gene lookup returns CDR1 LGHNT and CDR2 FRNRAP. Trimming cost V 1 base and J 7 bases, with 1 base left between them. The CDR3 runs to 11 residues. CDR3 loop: CASGLDGELFF. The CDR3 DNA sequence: TGTGCTAGTGGTTTGGACGGGGAGCTGTTTTTT.

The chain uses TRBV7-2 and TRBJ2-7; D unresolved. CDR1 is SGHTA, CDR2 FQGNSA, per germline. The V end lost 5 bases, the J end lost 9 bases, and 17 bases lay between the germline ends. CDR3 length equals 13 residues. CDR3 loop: CASSPQIEAAQYF. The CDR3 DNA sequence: TGTGCCAGCAGCCCCCAAATCGAGGCGGCGCAGTACTTC.

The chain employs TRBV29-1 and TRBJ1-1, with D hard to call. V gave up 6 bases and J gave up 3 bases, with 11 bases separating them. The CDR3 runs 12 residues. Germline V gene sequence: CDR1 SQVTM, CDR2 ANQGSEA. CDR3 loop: CSVGELDTEAFF. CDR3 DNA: TGCAGCGTCGGAGAACTGGACACTGAAGCTTTCTTT.

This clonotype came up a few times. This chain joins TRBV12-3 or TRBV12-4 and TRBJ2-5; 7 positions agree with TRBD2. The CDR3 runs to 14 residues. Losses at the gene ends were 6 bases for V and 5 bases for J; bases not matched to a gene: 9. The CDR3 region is CASSRGELWETQYF. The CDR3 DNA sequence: TGTGCCAGCAGCCGGGGGGAACTGTGGGAGACCCAGTACTTC.

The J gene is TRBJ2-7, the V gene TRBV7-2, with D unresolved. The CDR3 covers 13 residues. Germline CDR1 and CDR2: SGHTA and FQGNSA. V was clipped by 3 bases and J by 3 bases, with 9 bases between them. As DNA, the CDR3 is TGTGCCAGCAGCTTTCGACTGAGCTACGAGCAGTACTTC. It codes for CASSFRLSYEQYF.

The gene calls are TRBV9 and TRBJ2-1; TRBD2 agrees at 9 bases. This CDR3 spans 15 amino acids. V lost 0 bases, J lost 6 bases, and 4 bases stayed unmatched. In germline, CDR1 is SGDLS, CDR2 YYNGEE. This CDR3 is CASSVAGGGANEQFF. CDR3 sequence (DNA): TGTGCCAGCAGCGTAGCGGGCGGGGGGGCCAATGAGCAGTTCTTC.

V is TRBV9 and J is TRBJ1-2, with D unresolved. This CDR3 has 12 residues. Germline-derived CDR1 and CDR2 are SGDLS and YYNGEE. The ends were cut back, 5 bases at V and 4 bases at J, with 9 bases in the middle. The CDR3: CASRKDGYGYTF. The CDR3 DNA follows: TGTGCCAGCAGGAAGGACGGCTATGGCTACACCTTC.

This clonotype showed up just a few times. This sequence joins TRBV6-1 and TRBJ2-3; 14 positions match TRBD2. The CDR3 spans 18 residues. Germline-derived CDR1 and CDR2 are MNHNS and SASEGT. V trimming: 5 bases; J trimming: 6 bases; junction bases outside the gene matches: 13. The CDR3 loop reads CASSMRGLAGAIGDTQYF. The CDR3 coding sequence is TGTGCCAGCAGTATGAGGGGACTAGCGGGGGCCATTGGGGATACGCAGTATTTT.

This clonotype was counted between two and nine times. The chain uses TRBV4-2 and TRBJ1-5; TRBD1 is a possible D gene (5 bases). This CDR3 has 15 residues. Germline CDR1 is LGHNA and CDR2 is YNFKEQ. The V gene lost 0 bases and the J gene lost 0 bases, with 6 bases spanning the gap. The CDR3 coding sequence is TGTGCCAGCAGCCAAGAAAGGGGTAGCAATCAGCCCCAGCATTTT. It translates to CASSQERGSNQPQHF.

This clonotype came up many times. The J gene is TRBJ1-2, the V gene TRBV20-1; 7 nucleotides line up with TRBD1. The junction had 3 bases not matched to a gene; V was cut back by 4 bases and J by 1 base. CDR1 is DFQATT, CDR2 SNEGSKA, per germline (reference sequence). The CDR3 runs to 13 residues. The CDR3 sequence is CSATGQVNYGYTF. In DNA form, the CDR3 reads TGCAGTGCTACCGGACAGGTTAACTATGGCTACACCTTC.

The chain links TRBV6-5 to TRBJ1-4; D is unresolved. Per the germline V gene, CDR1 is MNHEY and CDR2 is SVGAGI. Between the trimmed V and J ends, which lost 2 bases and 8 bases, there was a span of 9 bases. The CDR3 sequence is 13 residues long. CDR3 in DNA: TGTGCCAGCAGTTACCAGTCCCAAGAAAAACTGTTTTTT. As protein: CASSYQSQEKLFF.

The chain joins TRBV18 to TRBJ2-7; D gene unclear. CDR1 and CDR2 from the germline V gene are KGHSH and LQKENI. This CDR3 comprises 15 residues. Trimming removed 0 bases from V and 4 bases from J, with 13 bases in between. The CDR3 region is CASSPPPGPPYEQYF. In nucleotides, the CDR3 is TGTGCCAGCTCACCACCGCCAGGACCACCATACGAGCAGTACTTC. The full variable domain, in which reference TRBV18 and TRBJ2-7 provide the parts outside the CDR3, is NAGVMQNPRHLVRRRGQEARLRCSPMKGHSHVYWYRQLPEEGLKFMVYLQKENIIDESGMPKERFSAEFPKEGPSILRIQQVVRGDSAAYFCASSPPPGPPYEQYFGPGTRLTVT.

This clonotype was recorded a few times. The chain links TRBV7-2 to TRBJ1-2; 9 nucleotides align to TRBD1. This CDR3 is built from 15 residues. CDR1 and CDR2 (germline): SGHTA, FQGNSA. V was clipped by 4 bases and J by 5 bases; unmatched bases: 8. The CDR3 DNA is TGTGCCAGCAGCTCTACCTCGGGACAGGGTTATGGCTACACCTTC. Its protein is CASSSTSGQGYGYTF.

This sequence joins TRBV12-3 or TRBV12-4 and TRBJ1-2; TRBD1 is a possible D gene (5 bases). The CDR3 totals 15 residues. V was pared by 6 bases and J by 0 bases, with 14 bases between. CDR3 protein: CASRLQVTANYGYTF. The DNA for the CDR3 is TGTGCCAGCAGATTACAGGTTACTGCTAACTATGGCTACACCTTC.

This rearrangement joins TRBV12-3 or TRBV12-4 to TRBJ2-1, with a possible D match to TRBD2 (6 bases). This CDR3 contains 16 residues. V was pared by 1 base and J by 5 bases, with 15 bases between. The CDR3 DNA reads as TGTGCCAGCAGTTTAGACCAGCGGAGGGAACACAATGAGCAGTTCTTC. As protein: CASSLDQRREHNEQFF.

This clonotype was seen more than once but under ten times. The CDR3 coding sequence is TGTGCCAGCAGCCAAGACCCTAGCTGGAGCTCCTACAATGAGCAGTTCTTC. This codes for CASSQDPSWSSYNEQFF. This chain links TRBV14 with TRBJ2-1; tentative D call: TRBD2 (5 bases). Germline loops: CDR1 SGHDN, CDR2 FVKESK. CDR3 length: 17 residues. The V and J ends lost 0 bases and 0 bases respectively, with 12 bases between them.

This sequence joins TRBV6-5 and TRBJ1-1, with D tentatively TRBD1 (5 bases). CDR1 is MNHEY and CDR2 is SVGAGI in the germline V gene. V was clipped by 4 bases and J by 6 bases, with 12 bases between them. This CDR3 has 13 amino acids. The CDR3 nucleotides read TGTGCCAGCAGTTTGGTCAGGGTCGCTGAAGCTTTCTTT. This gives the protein CASSLVRVAEAFF.

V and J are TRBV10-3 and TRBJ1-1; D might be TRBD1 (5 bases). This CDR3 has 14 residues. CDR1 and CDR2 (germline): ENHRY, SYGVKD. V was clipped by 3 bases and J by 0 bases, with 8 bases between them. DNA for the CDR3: TGTGCCATCAGTGACGGGGCCATGAACACTGAAGCTTTCTTT. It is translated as CAISDGAMNTEAFF.

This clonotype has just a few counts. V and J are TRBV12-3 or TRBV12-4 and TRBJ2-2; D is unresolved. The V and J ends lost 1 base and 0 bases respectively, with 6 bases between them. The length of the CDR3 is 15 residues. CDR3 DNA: TGTGCCAGCAGTTTAGGACTGGCGAACACCGGGGAGCTGTTTTTT. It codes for CASSLGLANTGELFF.

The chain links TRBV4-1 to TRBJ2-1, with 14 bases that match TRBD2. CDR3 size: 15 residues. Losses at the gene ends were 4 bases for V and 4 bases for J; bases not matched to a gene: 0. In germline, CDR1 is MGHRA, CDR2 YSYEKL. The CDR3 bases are TGCGCCAGCAGCCGACTAGCGGGGGGGTACAATGAGCAGTTCTTC. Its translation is CASSRLAGGYNEQFF.

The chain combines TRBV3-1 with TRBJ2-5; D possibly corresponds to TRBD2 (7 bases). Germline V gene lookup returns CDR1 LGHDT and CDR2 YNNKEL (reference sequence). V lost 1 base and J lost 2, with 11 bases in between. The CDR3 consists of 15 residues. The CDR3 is CASSQGGGGQETQYF. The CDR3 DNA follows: TGTGCCAGCAGCCAAGGGGGGGGCGGTCAAGAGACCCAGTACTTC.

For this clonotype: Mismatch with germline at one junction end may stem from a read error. CDR3 nucleotides: TGTGCCAGCAGTGACTACAATGAGCGGTTCTTC. This codes for CASSDYNERFF. The chain joins TRBV6-1 to TRBJ2-1; D ambiguous. The CDR3 length is 11 residues. Germline V gene data show CDR1 as MNHNS and CDR2 as SASEGT.

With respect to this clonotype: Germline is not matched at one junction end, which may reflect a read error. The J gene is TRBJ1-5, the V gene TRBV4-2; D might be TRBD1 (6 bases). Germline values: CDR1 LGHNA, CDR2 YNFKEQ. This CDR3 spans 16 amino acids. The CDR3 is CANSQGVGASNQPQHF. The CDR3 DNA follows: TGTGCCAACAGCCAAGGTGTGGGGGCGAGCAATCAGCCCCAGCATTTT.

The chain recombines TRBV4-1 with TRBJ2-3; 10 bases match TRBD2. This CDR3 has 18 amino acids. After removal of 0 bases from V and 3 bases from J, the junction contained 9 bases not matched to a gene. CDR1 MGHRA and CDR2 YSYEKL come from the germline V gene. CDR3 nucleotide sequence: TGCGCCAGCAGCCAAGACCACCCTAGCGGGGGAACAACAGATACGCAGTATTTT. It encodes CASSQDHPSGGTTDTQYF.

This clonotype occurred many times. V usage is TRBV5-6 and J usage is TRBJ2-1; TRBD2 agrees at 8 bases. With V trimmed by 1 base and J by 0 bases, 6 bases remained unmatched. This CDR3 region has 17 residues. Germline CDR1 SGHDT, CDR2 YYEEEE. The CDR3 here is CASSLRSGVGSYNEQFF. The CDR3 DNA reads TGTGCCAGCAGCTTGCGTAGCGGGGTCGGCTCCTACAATGAGCAGTTCTTC.

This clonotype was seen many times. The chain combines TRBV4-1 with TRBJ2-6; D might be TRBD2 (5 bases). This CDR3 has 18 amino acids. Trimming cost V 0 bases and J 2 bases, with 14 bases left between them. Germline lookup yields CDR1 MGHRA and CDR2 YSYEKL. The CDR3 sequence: CASSQDGLEAAGANVLTF. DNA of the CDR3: TGCGCCAGCAGCCAAGATGGTTTGGAGGCAGCTGGGGCCAACGTCCTGACTTTC.